Below, one TCR beta chain is given with its context. The data were taken from a study of blood T cell repertoires in COVID-19. Study summary: Donors in the United States, Italy and Spain gave samples during acute or convalescent COVID-19. T cells, B-cell-depleted T cells, or PBMCs provided the cDNA or gDNA that served as material.

This CDR3 has 13 amino acids. The germline V gene encodes CDR1 SNHLY and CDR2 FYNNEI. V lost 7 bases, J lost 7 bases, and 16 bases lay in between. The data were produced by immunoSEQ multiplex PCR, yet TCRdb's version contains in-frame clones alone and is incomplete. The table lists about 220,000 clones, approximately 81% of them singletons. The TCR was taken from a man younger than 40 with active or convalescent COVID-19. The V and J genes are TRBV2 and TRBJ1-2; D might be TRBD1 (6 bases). The specimen was peripheral blood. The CDR3 sequence: CASTLAGGGGYTF. DNA of the CDR3: TGTGCCAGCACCTTGGCGGGAGGGGGTGGCTACACCTTC.